This T cell receptor beta chain was profiled in a study of blood T cell repertoires in COVID-19. At the level of the study: Acute-phase and convalescent COVID-19 samples originated in the United States, Italy and Spain.

As handled by the study authors: Amplification of reference gene primers provided the estimated nucleated cell counts. Clones were sequenced by immunoSEQ multiplex PCR, and TCRdb holds only the in-frame ones, with some missing. V, J and clone size were drawn from that table, and D and trimming were deduced from the DNA. The sample has around 140,000 clones; approximately 84% are singletons. V shed 5 bases and J shed 6 bases, with 14 bases lying between them. The CDR3 has 13 amino acids. Per germline, CDR1 SGHTA and CDR2 FQGNSA. The TCR sequence derives from an elderly woman with acute or convalescent COVID-19. The sequenced sample was peripheral blood. The chain has TRBV7-2 and TRBJ2-7; D perhaps matches TRBD1 (6 bases). CDR3 bases: TGTGCCAGCAGCCTCGTTCAGGGGTCCGAGCAGTACTTC. This gives the protein CASSLVQGSEQYF.